Listed here are 15 T cell receptor beta chains from one sample, sequenced in a study of cytomegalovirus exposure and HLA in healthy donors. 60 Vbeta and 13 Jbeta primers were used in PCR. Some clones are missing from TCRdb's copy, which holds only in-frame ones; the method was immunoSEQ multiplex PCR. The table lists about 110,000 clones, around three quarters of them singletons. Sequenced: PBMCs. The receptors shown here come from a male donor in good health and CMV-seronegative.

This rearrangement joins TRBV27 to TRBJ2-2; 12 nucleotides align to TRBD2. The V segment lost 2 bases and the J segment 7 bases; nucleotides outside the gene matches: 8. The CDR3 totals 17 residues. The germline V gene encodes CDR1 MNHEY and CDR2 SMNVEV (reference sequence). CDR3 residues: CASSLLATSGRIGELFF. Written as DNA, the CDR3 is TGTGCCAGCAGTTTACTAGCTACTAGCGGGAGGATCGGGGAGCTGTTTTTT.

The CDR3 DNA reads as TGCGCCAGCGCTCCCGGAACAGGTATTAATGAAAAACTGTTTTTT. Translating gives CASAPGTGINEKLFF. The chain uses TRBV5-1 and TRBJ1-4; weak D call: TRBD1 (5 bases). V was shortened by 7 bases and J by 4 bases, with 17 bases between the two germline ends. Germline CDR1 reads SGHRS; CDR2 reads YFSETQ. The CDR3 loop spans 15 amino acids.

The V call is TRBV6-6, the J call TRBJ1-1; D not resolved. CDR1 and CDR2 (germline): MNHNY, SVGAGI (reference sequence). V shed 8 bases and J shed 1 base, with 14 bases lying between them. This CDR3 spans 14 amino acids. CDR3 protein: CASREGTRNTEAFF. CDR3 sequence (DNA): TGTGCCAGCCGCGAGGGTACTAGGAACACTGAAGCTTTCTTT.

The chain uses TRBV10-1 and TRBJ2-1; 7 nucleotides align to TRBD2. Losses at the gene ends were 3 bases for V and 1 base for J; bases not matched to a gene: 6. The CDR3 contains 16 residues. The germline V gene encodes CDR1 WNHNN and CDR2 SYGVQD (reference sequence). The CDR3 coding sequence is TGCGCCAGCAGTGAAGGCGGGAGCGGGTCCTACAATGAGCAGTTCTTC. Protein product: CASSEGGSGSYNEQFF.

The gene calls are TRBV27 and TRBJ2-7, with D possibly matching TRBD2 (5 bases). The germline V and J ends were trimmed by 1 base and 2 bases, with 9 bases remaining between them. Germline lookup yields CDR1 MNHEY and CDR2 SMNVEV (reference sequence). The CDR3 length is 14 residues. CDR3 residues: CASSLYASTYEQYF. CDR3 bases: TGTGCCAGCAGTTTATACGCTAGCACCTACGAGCAGTACTTC.

This clone was detected once. The V call is TRBV6-1, the J call TRBJ1-5; D unresolved. CDR3 length: 16 residues. Germline assignment: CDR1 MNHNS and CDR2 SASEGT. V dropped 3 bases and J dropped 7 bases, with 19 bases sitting between them. CDR3 DNA: TGTGCCAGCAGTGACCATACAGAGGGTGGGAGCCAGCCCCAGCATTTT. This translates into CASSDHTEGGSQPQHF.

The rearrangement links TRBV29-1 to TRBJ2-1; perhaps TRBD2 as D (6 bases). Trimming took off 5 bases at V and 8 bases at J, with 19 bases between the two ends. Looked up from germline, CDR1 is SQVTM and CDR2 is ANQGSEA. This CDR3 has 14 residues. The CDR3 reads CSVHRRGVEYEQFF. The CDR3 DNA follows: TGCAGCGTTCATAGGCGGGGAGTCGAATATGAGCAGTTCTTC.

This rearrangement joins TRBV21-1 to TRBJ2-7; TRBD2 was called by the table and not checked on the DNA. TRBV21-1 is a documented pseudogene. The CDR3 sequence is 19 residues long. CDR3 region: CASSKSSTGLAEIFYEQYF. The CDR3 bases are TGTGCCAGCAGCAAAAGTTCTACGGGACTAGCGGAAATCTTCTACGAGCAGTACTTC.

The J gene is TRBJ1-3, the V gene TRBV5-5; a possible D gene is TRBD1 (6 bases). V dropped 4 bases and J dropped 1 base, with 15 bases sitting between them. The CDR3 totals 16 residues. Germline V gene sequence: CDR1 SGHKS, CDR2 YYEKEE (reference sequence). DNA for the CDR3: TGTGCCAGCAGCACCGGACAGCTTCCTTCTGGAAACACCATATATTTT. This translates into CASSTGQLPSGNTIYF.

CDR3 protein: CASSTKIPGELFF. CDR3 sequence (DNA): TGTGCCAGCAGTACTAAAATTCCCGGGGAGCTGTTTTTT. The V call is TRBV28, the J call TRBJ2-2; D gene ambiguous. Trimming left V 5 bases short and J 6 bases short, with 10 bases between. The CDR3 has 13 residues. Germline CDR1 is MDHEN and CDR2 is SYDVKM. Variable domain in full (rest from reference TRBV28 and TRBJ2-2): DVKVTQSSRYLVKRTGEKVFLECVQDMDHENMFWYRQDPGLGLRLIYFSYDVKMKEKGDIPEGYSVSREKKERFSLILESASTNQTSMYLCASSTKIPGELFFGEGSRLTVL.

The chain uses TRBV5-6 and TRBJ2-3; 10 bases are a match to TRBD2. Losses at the gene ends were 2 bases for V and 2 bases for J; bases not matched to a gene: 8. This CDR3 region has 17 residues. Germline CDR1 and CDR2: SGHDT and YYEEEE. Here the CDR3 DNA reads TGTGCCAGCAGCTTAAAAACCAGCGGGAGGGCCACAGATACGCAGTATTTT. Translated: CASSLKTSGRATDTQYF. Using reference TRBV5-6 and TRBJ2-3 for the parts outside the CDR3, the full variable domain is DAGVTQSPTHLIKTRGQQVTLRCSPKSGHDTVSWYQQALGQGPQFIFQYYEEEERQRGNFPDRFSGHQFPNYSSELNVNALLLGDSALYLCASSLKTSGRATDTQYFGPGTRLTVL.

The CDR3 sequence is CASSPERAGGNQPQHF. DNA for the CDR3: TGTGCCAGCAGCCCAGAGAGGGCAGGGGGCAATCAGCCCCAGCATTTT. The chain couples TRBV7-8 to TRBJ1-5; perhaps TRBD1 as D (6 bases). The germline V gene has CDR1 SGHVS and CDR2 FQNEAQ. The CDR3 runs to 16 residues. V lost 5 bases, J lost 2 bases, and 16 bases lay in between.

The chain links TRBV29-1 to TRBJ1-2, with a possible D match to TRBD1 (6 bases). Germline V gene lookup returns CDR1 SQVTM and CDR2 ANQGSEA. V dropped 4 bases and J dropped 8 bases, with 11 bases sitting between them. CDR3 length: 11 amino acids. CDR3 residues: CSVVWGQGYTF. Written as DNA, the CDR3 is TGCAGCGTTGTCTGGGGGCAAGGCTACACCTTC.

The rearrangement joins TRBV5-1 to TRBJ1-5; no reliable D call. From germline, CDR1 is SGHRS and CDR2 YFSETQ. There are 17 residues in the CDR3. The V gene lost 4 bases and the J gene lost 0 bases, with 17 bases spanning the gap. The chain's CDR3 is CASSATGKDYSNQPQHF. In nucleotides, the CDR3 is TGCGCCAGCAGCGCAACCGGGAAGGACTATAGCAATCAGCCCCAGCATTTT.

J is TRBJ2-2 and V is TRBV7-9; D not certain. The V end was cut by 5 bases, the J end by 8 bases, with 3 bases between. CDR3 length: 10 amino acids. CDR1 and CDR2 from the germline V gene are SEHNR and FQNEAQ (reference sequence). Here the CDR3 DNA reads TGTGCCAGCAGCGAGGGGGAGCTGTTTTTT. Encoded protein: CASSEGELFF.